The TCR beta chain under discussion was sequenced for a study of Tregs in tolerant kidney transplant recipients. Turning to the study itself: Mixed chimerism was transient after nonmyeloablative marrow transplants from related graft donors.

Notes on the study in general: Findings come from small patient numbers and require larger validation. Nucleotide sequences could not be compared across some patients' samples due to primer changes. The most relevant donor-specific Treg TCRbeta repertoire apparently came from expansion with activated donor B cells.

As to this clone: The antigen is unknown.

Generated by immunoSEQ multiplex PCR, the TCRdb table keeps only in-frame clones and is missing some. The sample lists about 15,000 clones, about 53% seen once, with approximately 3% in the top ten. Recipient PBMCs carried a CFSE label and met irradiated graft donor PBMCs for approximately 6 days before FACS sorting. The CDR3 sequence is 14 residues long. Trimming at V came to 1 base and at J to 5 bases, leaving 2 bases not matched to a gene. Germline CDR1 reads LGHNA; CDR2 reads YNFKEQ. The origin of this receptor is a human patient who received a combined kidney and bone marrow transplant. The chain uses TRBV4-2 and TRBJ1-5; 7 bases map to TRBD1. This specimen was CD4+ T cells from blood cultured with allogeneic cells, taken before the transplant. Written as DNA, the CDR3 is TGTGCCAGCAGCCAAGGGACAGGACATCAGCCCCAGCATTTT. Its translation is CASSQGTGHQPQHF.